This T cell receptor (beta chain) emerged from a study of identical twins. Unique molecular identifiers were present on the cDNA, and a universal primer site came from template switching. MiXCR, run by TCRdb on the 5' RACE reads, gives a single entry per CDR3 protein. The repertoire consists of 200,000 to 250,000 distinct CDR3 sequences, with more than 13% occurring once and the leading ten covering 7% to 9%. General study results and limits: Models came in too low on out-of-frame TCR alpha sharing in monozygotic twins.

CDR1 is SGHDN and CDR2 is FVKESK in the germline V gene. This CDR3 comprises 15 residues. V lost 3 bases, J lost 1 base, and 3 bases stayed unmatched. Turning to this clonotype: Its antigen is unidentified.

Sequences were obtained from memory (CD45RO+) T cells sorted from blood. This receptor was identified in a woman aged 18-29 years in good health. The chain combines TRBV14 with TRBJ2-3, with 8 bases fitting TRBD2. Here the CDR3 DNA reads TGTGCCAGCAGCCAGAGGACTAGCCGCACAGATACGCAGTATTTT. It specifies CASSQRTSRTDTQYF.